The entry below describes one T cell receptor (beta chain). Its antigen is unidentified. The data are from a study of cytomegalovirus exposure and HLA in healthy donors. In the study overall: Most donors, just over 80% of roughly 400 genotyped, fell in the Caucasian-associated ancestry cluster. Regarding the study as a whole: The study put roughly 160 TCR beta chains on its list as cytomegalovirus-associated.

This CDR3 spans 12 amino acids. The V gene's germline CDR1 is MGHDK and CDR2 SYGVNS. Trimming left V 2 bases short and J 7 bases short, with 6 bases between. Researchers ran the PCR with 60 Vbeta and 13 Jbeta primers. The table came from immunoSEQ multiplex PCR; TCRdb's copy has only in-frame clones and leaves some out. This table holds approximately 100,000 clones, around 82% found once. Specimen: PBMCs. The TCR comes from a woman between 18 and 29 years old in good health and CMV-seropositive. This chain joins TRBV25-1 and TRBJ1-5, with D possibly being TRBD1 (5 bases). CDR3 region: CASSETGQPQHF. Written as DNA, the CDR3 is TGTGCCAGCAGTGAAACAGGACAGCCCCAGCATTTT.